This TCR beta chain was observed in a study of blood T cell repertoires in COVID-19. Background on the study: COVID-19 samples from acute and convalescent phases originated in the United States, Italy and Spain. From T cells, B-cell-depleted T cells, or PBMCs came the material, which was cDNA or gDNA.

Trimming removed 6 bases from V and 2 bases from J, with 7 bases in between. Germline CDR1 is MDHEN and CDR2 is SYDVKM. This CDR3 has 12 amino acids. Authors' processing steps: Estimates of nucleated cell counts were drawn from the amplification of reference gene primers. The data were produced by immunoSEQ multiplex PCR, yet TCRdb's version contains in-frame clones alone and is incomplete. V, J and clone size are taken as reported in that table, and D and trimming were inferred from the DNA itself. The table has hundreds of thousands of clones, about 83% seen once; the top ten hold roughly 2.5%. The genes are TRBV28 and TRBJ1-2; D call uncertain. Material for sequencing was peripheral blood. The origin of this receptor is a woman aged 40 to 50 with active or convalescent COVID-19. This CDR3 is CASSPGNYGYTF. CDR3 coding DNA: TGTGCCAGCAGCCCCGGGAACTATGGCTACACCTTC.